One and the same sample provided the 14 T cell receptor beta chains below, sequenced in a study of cytomegalovirus exposure and HLA in healthy donors. A multiplex PCR was run with 60 Vbeta primers and 13 Jbeta primers. Clones were read by immunoSEQ multiplex PCR, and TCRdb kept only the in-frame ones, dropping some. In the table there are about 200,000 clones, roughly 80% of which are singletons. The sample taken for sequencing was PBMCs. These receptors all stem from a man aged 25 to 40 in good health and CMV-seronegative.

The chain employs TRBV9 and TRBJ2-7, with 7 bases lining up with TRBD1. Trimming cost V 2 bases and J 6 bases; bases outside gene matches: 5. The CDR3 runs 13 residues. Germline CDR1 is SGDLS and CDR2 is YYNGEE. CDR3 protein: CASSVTGTGEQYF. The CDR3 DNA reads as TGTGCCAGCAGCGTGACAGGGACGGGCGAGCAGTACTTC.

The rearrangement uses TRBV2 and TRBJ2-7; possibly TRBD1 for D (6 bases). The germline V gene encodes CDR1 SNHLY and CDR2 FYNNEI. V was trimmed by 9 bases and J by 3 bases, leaving 15 bases between them. This CDR3 is built from 13 residues. The CDR3 nucleotides are TGTGCCAGAAGGGGACAAGGGGACTACGAGCAGTACTTC. This codes for CARRGQGDYEQYF. The whole variable domain, remainder taken from reference TRBV2 and TRBJ2-7, is EPEVTQTPSHQVTQMGQEVILRCVPISNHLYFYWYRQILGQKVEFLVSFYNNEISEKSEIFDDQFSVERPDGSNFTLKIRSTKLEDSAMYFCARRGQGDYEQYFGPGTRLTVT.

This chain links TRBV5-1 with TRBJ1-1; D is possibly TRBD1 (5 bases). This CDR3 is built from 18 residues. V was pared by 2 bases and J by 2 bases, with 22 bases between. CDR1 is SGHRS, CDR2 YFSETQ, per germline. The CDR3 loop is CASSLFGGVREYNTEAFF. CDR3 nucleotides: TGCGCCAGCAGCTTATTTGGTGGTGTCAGGGAATATAACACTGAAGCTTTCTTT.

This clone has more than one count but fewer than ten. Within the sample, other DNA sequences also encode this same CDR3. The rearrangement joins TRBV9 to TRBJ2-7; D may be TRBD1 (7 bases). The CDR3 consists of 15 residues. V lost 0 bases to trimming and J lost 3 bases, with 13 bases between them. Germline values: CDR1 SGDLS, CDR2 YYNGEE. CDR3 region: CASSVDPGGIYEQYF. The DNA for the CDR3 is TGTGCCAGCAGCGTAGACCCAGGGGGGATCTACGAGCAGTACTTC.

This rearrangement joins TRBV10-3 to TRBJ1-1; no definite D call. CDR1 and CDR2 from the germline V gene are ENHRY and SYGVKD. V dropped 4 bases and J dropped 3 bases, with 9 bases sitting between them. CDR3 length: 13 amino acids. CDR3 loop: CAISGARDTEAFF. The CDR3 coding sequence is TGTGCCATCAGTGGGGCGCGGGACACTGAAGCTTTCTTT.

The chain is built from TRBV5-1 and TRBJ2-1; 7 bases agree with TRBD1. In germline, CDR1 is SGHRS, CDR2 YFSETQ. V was pared by 4 bases and J by 0 bases, with 7 bases of the junction left unmatched. The CDR3 spans 16 residues. In DNA form, the CDR3 reads TGCGCCAGCAGCCCTATGACAGGGAGCTCCTACAATGAGCAGTTCTTC. Protein sequence: CASSPMTGSSYNEQFF.

This chain connects TRBV21-1 to TRBJ1-1; TRBD1 is taken as the D call from the table, unchecked against the DNA. TRBV21-1 is assigned pseudogene status. The CDR3 is 18 amino acids. The CDR3: CASSTLKSLTGLVTEAFF. The CDR3 nucleotides are TGTGCCAGCAGCACCTTAAAAAGTCTGACAGGGTTGGTCACTGAAGCTTTCTTT.

V and J are TRBV6-1 and TRBJ2-1; 8 nucleotides align to TRBD2. CDR3 size: 15 residues. Trimming removed 6 bases from V and 5 bases from J; junction bases left unmatched: 9. Per germline, CDR1 MNHNS and CDR2 SASEGT. CDR3 protein: CASRKPGLVDNEQFF. CDR3 nucleotides: TGTGCCAGCAGGAAGCCGGGACTAGTCGACAATGAGCAGTTCTTC.

V is TRBV6-1 and J is TRBJ1-5; no clear D gene. The CDR3 consists of 14 residues. Trimming removed 6 bases from V and 6 bases from J, with 15 bases in between. Germline V gene data show CDR1 as MNHNS and CDR2 as SASEGT. The CDR3 DNA reads TGTGCCAGCAGCCAGTCCGGGGAGGGTCAGCCCCAGCATTTT. The encoded protein is CASSQSGEGQPQHF.

This clone was counted only a few times. This chain connects TRBV9 to TRBJ2-2; 8 bases are shared with TRBD2. The CDR3 sequence is 15 residues long. The V gene's germline CDR1 is SGDLS and CDR2 YYNGEE. The J segment lost 5 bases and the V segment lost 1 base, leaving 4 bases of the junction unmatched. CDR3 amino acids: CASSVTGGETGELFF. The CDR3 DNA follows: TGTGCCAGCAGCGTAACGGGGGGGGAAACCGGGGAGCTGTTTTTT.

In DNA, the CDR3 is TGCGCCAGCAGCCGTGGGACGGATGGGGGCGGCTACACCTTC. This gives the protein CASSRGTDGGGYTF. The chain has TRBV4-3 and TRBJ1-2, with a possible D match to TRBD1 (6 bases). Germline-derived CDR1 and CDR2 are LGHNA and YSLEER. V gave up 4 bases and J gave up 8 bases, with 17 bases separating them. The length of the CDR3 is 14 residues.

The chain is built from TRBV10-1 and TRBJ2-1; the D is unclear. The CDR3 sequence is 10 residues long. From germline, CDR1 is WNHNN and CDR2 SYGVQD (reference sequence). Trimming removed 9 bases at V and 7 bases at J, with 7 bases between. The CDR3 loop reads CASRRNEQFF. Here the CDR3 DNA reads TGCGCCAGTAGGCGGAATGAGCAGTTCTTC.

This chain links TRBV5-1 with TRBJ2-3; TRBD2 might be the D (5 bases). There are 13 residues in the CDR3. Germline CDR1 SGHRS, CDR2 YFSETQ. Trimming took off 4 bases at V and 6 bases at J, with 12 bases between the two ends. In nucleotides, the CDR3 is TGCGCCAGCAGCCTAGCACAGTGGGATACGCAGTATTTT. Residues: CASSLAQWDTQYF.

The chain carries TRBV9 and TRBJ1-1, with D tentatively TRBD1 (5 bases). Between the trimmed V and J ends, which lost 3 bases and 1 base, there was a span of 10 bases. This CDR3 contains 14 residues. Germline assignment: CDR1 SGDLS and CDR2 YYNGEE. In DNA form, the CDR3 reads TGTGCCAGCAGCGCGGGGGACCCGAACACTGAAGCTTTCTTT. It translates to CASSAGDPNTEAFF. The full variable domain, completed using reference TRBV9 and TRBJ1-1, is DSGVTQTPKHLITATGQRVTLRCSPRSGDLSVYWYQQSLDQGLQFLIQYYNGEERAKGNILERFSAQQFPDLHSELNLSSLELGDSALYFCASSAGDPNTEAFFGQGTRLTVV.